These 13 T cell receptor beta chains were all obtained from the same sample, sequenced in a study of identical twins. TCRdb redid the calling of the 5' RACE reads with MiXCR, one entry per CDR3 protein. The data hold approximately 230,000 distinct CDR3 sequences, with 6.5% observed a single time. These data were also reused for a study on T cells expressing NK-cell markers.

The sequencing input was CD8+ T cells sorted from blood. These receptors were taken from a woman aged 18-30 years in good health.

J is TRBJ2-3 and V is TRBV11-1; TRBD2 matches 14 bases. From germline, CDR1 is SGHAT and CDR2 FQDESV (reference sequence). CDR3 length: 19 residues. Losses at the gene ends were 5 bases for V and 3 bases for J; bases not matched to a gene: 13. CDR3 DNA sequence: TGTGCCAGCAGCCTTCTCATCGGGACTAGCGGGGGACTTACAGATACGCAGTATTTT. Its protein product is CASSLLIGTSGGLTDTQYF.

A few counts support this clonotype. This chain connects TRBV7-2 to TRBJ2-7; tentatively, D is TRBD1 or TRBD2 (5 bases each). The V end was cut by 2 bases, the J end by 4 bases, with 12 bases between. This CDR3 comprises 14 residues. CDR1 and CDR2 (germline): SGHTA, FQGNSA. CDR3 residues: CASSLPGTEYEQYF. The CDR3 DNA follows: TGTGCCAGCAGCTTACCAGGGACGGAGTACGAGCAGTACTTC.

The sample holds a few counts of this clonotype. The rearrangement joins TRBV25-1 to TRBJ2-3; TRBD1 might be the D (5 bases). Looked up from germline, CDR1 is MGHDK and CDR2 is SYGVNS. Trimming left V 10 bases short and J 2 bases short, with 13 bases between. The CDR3 is 13 amino acids. The CDR3 nucleotides are TGTGCCACCCTGACAGATAACACAGATACGCAGTATTTT. Amino acids: CATLTDNTDTQYF.

This clonotype was detected many times. The chain couples TRBV11-1 to TRBJ2-1, with 8 bases identical to TRBD2. Germline lookup yields CDR1 SGHAT and CDR2 FQDESV (reference sequence). The ends lost 5 bases at V and 9 bases at J; junction bases unmatched: 24. The CDR3 sequence is 19 residues long. CDR3 region: CASSPGIGGALPPFSEQFF. CDR3 sequence (DNA): TGTGCCAGCAGCCCCGGGATCGGGGGGGCGCTCCCTCCCTTCAGTGAGCAGTTCTTC.

This clonotype was seen repeatedly, ten times or more. This chain uses TRBV10-1 with TRBJ1-1; D remains unclear. Between the trimmed V and J ends, which lost 2 bases and 0 bases, there was a span of 4 bases. The CDR3 length is 13 residues. The V gene's germline CDR1 is WNHNN and CDR2 SYGVQD (reference sequence). The CDR3 loop reads CASSEGMNTEAFF. In nucleotides, the CDR3 is TGCGCCAGCAGTGAGGGGATGAACACTGAAGCTTTCTTT.

The V and J genes are TRBV5-6 and TRBJ2-7; tentatively, D is TRBD2 (5 bases). The germline gives CDR1 SGHDT, CDR2 YYEEEE. This CDR3 has 14 residues. Trimming took 1 base from V and 0 from J, leaving 8 bases between them. The CDR3 region has the DNA TGTGCCAGCAGCTTGCGGAGGAGCTCCTACGAGCAGTACTTC. Translating it yields CASSLRRSSYEQYF.

This chain connects TRBV5-1 to TRBJ1-1; D is ambiguous. V lost 3 bases and J lost 4, with 10 bases in between. The germline gives CDR1 SGHRS, CDR2 YFSETQ. The CDR3 totals 13 residues. The CDR3 here is CASSSAGSTEAFF. DNA of the CDR3: TGCGCCAGCAGCTCGGCGGGAAGCACTGAAGCTTTCTTT.

The V call is TRBV3-1, the J call TRBJ2-5; D gene ambiguous. The V end lost 0 bases, the J end lost 5 bases, and 10 bases lay between the germline ends. The CDR3 runs to 14 residues. From germline, CDR1 is LGHDT and CDR2 YNNKEL (reference sequence). CDR3 in amino acids: CASSQEIAPETQYF. CDR3 bases: TGTGCCAGCAGCCAAGAAATTGCCCCGGAGACCCAGTACTTC.

In this sample, this clonotype turned up many times. The chain uses TRBV11-2 and TRBJ2-2, with TRBD2 matching 8 bases. Unmatched junction bases numbered 9, after V lost 5 bases and J lost 4 bases. From germline, CDR1 is SGHAT and CDR2 FQNNGV. This CDR3 region has 16 residues. CDR3 bases: TGTGCCAGCAGCGGGGAACTAGCGGAGCTCACCGGGGAGCTGTTTTTT. Translating it yields CASSGELAELTGELFF.

The sample holds a few counts of this clonotype. V usage is TRBV7-9 and J usage is TRBJ1-2; D gene ambiguous. Germline loops: CDR1 SEHNR, CDR2 FQNEAQ (reference sequence). Between the trimmed V and J ends, which lost 5 bases and 5 bases, there was a span of 12 bases. CDR3 length equals 13 residues. The CDR3 DNA reads TGTGCCAGCAGCGCGGACTTAGCGTATGGCTACACCTTC. It encodes CASSADLAYGYTF. The full variable domain, rest sourced from reference TRBV7-9 and TRBJ1-2, is DTGVSQNPRHKITKRGQNVTFRCDPISEHNRLYWYRQTLGQGPEFLTYFQNEAQLEKSRLLSDRFSAERPKGSFSTLEIQRTEQGDSAMYLCASSADLAYGYTFGSGTRLTVV.

This clonotype was counted a few times. This sequence joins TRBV7-9 and TRBJ2-5, with D perhaps TRBD2 (5 bases). The V end was cut by 8 bases, the J end by 0 bases, with 10 bases between. The CDR3 sequence is 13 residues long. Looked up from germline, CDR1 is SEHNR and CDR2 is FQNEAQ (reference sequence). The CDR3 loop reads CASLPTNQETQYF. The DNA of the CDR3 is TGTGCCAGCCTTCCGACTAACCAAGAGACCCAGTACTTC.

Ten or more counts support this clonotype. The chain employs TRBV27 and TRBJ1-5; D gene unclear. V gave up 0 bases and J gave up 0 bases, with 12 bases separating them. This CDR3 contains 17 residues. Germline V CDR1 and CDR2: MNHEY, SMNVEV (reference sequence). CDR3 nucleotides: TGTGCCAGCAGTTTATCGAGTTCAGAAAGTAGCAATCAGCCCCAGCATTTT. Its protein product is CASSLSSSESSNQPQHF.

This clonotype was observed a few times. The chain is built from TRBV2 and TRBJ2-3; possible D gene TRBD1, 6 bases. This CDR3 is 14 amino acids long. Germline V gene data show CDR1 as SNHLY and CDR2 as FYNNEI. V was pared by 8 bases and J by 2 bases, with 14 bases between. CDR3 nucleotides: TGTGCCAGCCCACAGGGATGGGACACAGATACGCAGTATTTT. This encodes CASPQGWDTDTQYF.